Each of the 17 T cell receptor beta chains below was sequenced from the same sample in a study of blood T cell repertoires in COVID-19. TCRdb's copy holds only in-frame clones and misses some; the assay was immunoSEQ multiplex PCR. The sample has about 280,000 clones; just under 90% are singletons. Sequencing was carried out using peripheral blood. All receptors derive from a woman in her 30s with COVID-19, enrolled during active disease.

The V and J genes are TRBV19 and TRBJ2-3; D perhaps matches TRBD2 (7 bases). The CDR3 runs to 16 residues. V gave up 3 bases and J gave up 3 bases, with 16 bases separating them. Germline CDR1 LNHDA, CDR2 SQIVND (reference sequence). The CDR3 nucleotides read TGTGCCAGTAGTATGGAGGGGGGGCAAATAACAGATACGCAGTATTTT. It yields the protein CASSMEGGQITDTQYF. Drawing the rest from reference TRBV19 and TRBJ2-3, the complete variable domain is DGGITQSPKYLFRKEGQNVTLSCEQNLNHDAMYWYRQDPGQGLRLIYYSQIVNDFQKGDIAEGYSVSREKKESFPLTVTSAQKNPTAFYLCASSMEGGQITDTQYFGPGTRLTVL.

The chain recombines TRBV3-1 (or the pseudogene TRBV3-2) with TRBJ1-2; maybe TRBD1 (6 bases). The germline V and J ends were trimmed by 2 bases and 8 bases, with 12 bases remaining between them. Germline CDR1 and CDR2: LGHDT and YNNKEL (reference sequence). This CDR3 contains 13 residues. The CDR3 protein is CASSQTGREGYTF. In DNA, the CDR3 is TGTGCCAGCAGCCAAACAGGGCGGGAGGGCTACACCTTC.

In this sample, this clone turned up once. The chain combines TRBV6-5 with TRBJ1-5, with D uncertain. The V and J ends lost 8 bases and 3 bases respectively, with 11 bases between them. Germline loops: CDR1 MNHEY, CDR2 SVGAGI. This CDR3 is 13 amino acids long. CDR3 loop: CASSLPYNQPQHF. In DNA form, the CDR3 reads TGTGCCAGCTCACTCCCCTACAATCAGCCCCAGCATTTT.

The V and J genes are TRBV27 and TRBJ2-2, with D possibly being TRBD1 (5 bases). V was cut by 3 bases and J by 2 bases, with 10 bases left in between. The CDR3 runs 15 residues. CDR1 MNHEY and CDR2 SMNVEV come from the germline V gene (reference sequence). CDR3 protein: CASSLWQGNTGELFF. The CDR3 DNA reads as TGTGCCAGCAGTTTGTGGCAGGGAAACACCGGGGAGCTGTTTTTT.

In this sample, this clone turned up many times. This sequence joins TRBV5-5 and TRBJ1-6; 7 nucleotides match TRBD1. The CDR3 sequence is 19 residues long. CDR1 is SGHKS and CDR2 is YYEKEE in the germline V gene (reference sequence). Trimming cost V 1 base and J 0 bases; bases outside gene matches: 10. CDR3 nucleotides: TGTGCCAGCAGCTTGCAGGGGGGCAGTCGGGACTCCTATAATTCACCCCTCCACTTT. It specifies CASSLQGGSRDSYNSPLHF.

The J gene is TRBJ1-2, the V gene TRBV19, with 7 bases that match TRBD1. Germline V gene data show CDR1 as LNHDA and CDR2 as SQIVND (reference sequence). CDR3 length: 13 residues. J gave up 10 bases and V 3 bases, and 8 bases lay outside the gene matches. In DNA, the CDR3 is TGTGCCAGTAGTATCGGAATTACAGGGGACTACACCTTC. This encodes CASSIGITGDYTF.

The chain links TRBV6-5 to TRBJ1-1; D ambiguous. The CDR3 runs 14 residues. Germline CDR1 MNHEY, CDR2 SVGAGI. Trimming took 7 bases from V and 5 from J, leaving 17 bases between them. This CDR3 is CASIAGVGKTEAFF. The CDR3 DNA is TGTGCCAGCATTGCCGGGGTTGGGAAGACTGAAGCTTTCTTT.

This sequence joins TRBV6-5 and TRBJ1-2, with 7 bases aligning to TRBD1. This CDR3 region has 13 residues. CDR1 and CDR2 (germline): MNHEY, SVGAGI. With V trimmed by 6 bases and J by 4 bases, 5 bases remained unmatched. The CDR3 reads CASSPTGTYGYTF. The CDR3 DNA reads TGTGCCAGCAGCCCGACAGGGACCTATGGCTACACCTTC.

The V gene is TRBV7-9, the J gene TRBJ1-2; perhaps TRBD1 as D (5 bases). This CDR3 region has 14 residues. Between the trimmed V and J ends, which lost 1 base and 2 bases, there was a span of 8 bases. Looked up from germline, CDR1 is SEHNR and CDR2 is FQNEAQ (reference sequence). The CDR3 nucleotides read TGTGCCAGCAGCTTAGTCTACAGGAACTATGGCTACACCTTC. Protein: CASSLVYRNYGYTF.

V usage is TRBV6-5 and J usage is TRBJ2-7; possibly TRBD2 for D (7 bases). This CDR3 has 13 residues. The germline V gene has CDR1 MNHEY and CDR2 SVGAGI. The V gene lost 7 bases and the J gene lost 9 bases, with 19 bases spanning the gap. The DNA for the CDR3 is TGTGCCAGCACCGCTCCTGGGGGGGGCGGGCAGTACTTC. Its protein product is CASTAPGGGGQYF.

The V gene is TRBV7-9, the J gene TRBJ2-7; D is possibly TRBD1 (6 bases). The CDR3 is 12 amino acids. Trimming removed 2 bases from V and 8 bases from J, with 10 bases in between. In germline, CDR1 is SEHNR, CDR2 FQNEAQ (reference sequence). DNA for the CDR3: TGTGCCAGCAGCTTAACAACAGGGAAGCAGTACTTC. Translating it yields CASSLTTGKQYF.

The rearrangement links TRBV28 to TRBJ1-6, with 7 bases matching TRBD1. This CDR3 spans 14 amino acids. J was trimmed by 10 bases and V by 8 bases; bases with no gene match: 11. Germline-derived CDR1 and CDR2 are MDHEN and SYDVKM. The CDR3 sequence is CASHKDRLASPLHF. Here the CDR3 DNA reads TGTGCCAGCCACAAGGACAGGCTTGCATCACCCCTCCACTTT.

This clone has just a few counts. CDR3 sequence reads: CASGTVTSPLHF. The CDR3 bases are TGTGCCAGCGGGACAGTGACTTCACCCCTCCACTTT. The chain is built from TRBV7-9 and TRBJ1-6, with 7 bases aligning to TRBD1. With V trimmed by 8 bases and J by 9 bases, 4 bases remained unmatched. Germline CDR1 is SEHNR and CDR2 is FQNEAQ (reference sequence). There are 12 residues in the CDR3.

The V and J genes are TRBV5-1 and TRBJ1-6; D uncertain. The germline gives CDR1 SGHRS, CDR2 YFSETQ. The V and J ends lost 2 bases and 7 bases respectively, with 16 bases between them. The CDR3 is 16 residues long. CDR3 sequence: CASSLERSVRNSPLHF. In DNA form, the CDR3 reads TGCGCCAGCAGCTTAGAGAGGTCTGTCCGGAATTCACCCCTCCACTTT.

CDR3 sequence reads: CASSVTVLNTEAFF. In nucleotides, the CDR3 is TGTGCCAGCAGCGTTACAGTTCTGAACACTGAAGCTTTCTTT. The rearrangement uses TRBV9 and TRBJ1-1; D is ambiguous. There are 14 residues in the CDR3. Trimming stripped 2 bases from V and 0 bases from J, with 8 bases between. The germline V gene encodes CDR1 SGDLS and CDR2 YYNGEE. Drawing the rest from reference TRBV9 and TRBJ1-1, the complete variable domain is DSGVTQTPKHLITATGQRVTLRCSPRSGDLSVYWYQQSLDQGLQFLIQYYNGEERAKGNILERFSAQQFPDLHSELNLSSLELGDSALYFCASSVTVLNTEAFFGQGTRLTVV.

The V and J genes are TRBV27 and TRBJ1-1; 9 positions match TRBD1. V lost 4 bases, J lost 4 bases, and 7 bases stayed unmatched. This CDR3 has 15 residues. In germline, CDR1 is MNHEY, CDR2 SMNVEV (reference sequence). In DNA form, the CDR3 reads TGTGCCAGCAGTTCCTCCGGGACAGGGAGCACTGAAGCTTTCTTT. Translating gives CASSSSGTGSTEAFF.

This sequence joins TRBV24-1 and TRBJ2-7; no clear D gene. The CDR3 consists of 17 residues. The V end lost 1 base, the J end lost 1 base, and 16 bases lay between the germline ends. CDR1 is KGHDR and CDR2 is SFDVKD in the germline V gene. CDR3 region: CATSDFSPAAKSYEQYF. The CDR3 coding sequence is TGTGCCACCAGTGATTTTAGCCCGGCGGCCAAGTCCTACGAGCAGTACTTC.